Here is one T cell receptor beta chain with its context. No antigen is known for it. These data originate in a study of T cell responses to AZD1222 COVID-19 vaccine. Study-wide context: Recipients boosted at about 4 weeks or about 12 weeks are pooled. Study conclusions and caveats: The span of vaccine-associated CD4 TCRs extended across spike, with dominance at 160-218 and 743-854. Baseline antibody screening turned up just six seropositive AZD1222 recipients. A mostly white British donor set with more females was recruited, and clonal diversity was possibly underestimated.

This table comes from immunoSEQ multiplex PCR, and its TCRdb copy is limited to in-frame clones, with some not included. The top ten hold around 8% of the sample, which has some 120,000 clones, 88% seen once. The V segment lost 5 bases and the J segment 6 bases; nucleotides outside the gene matches: 7. Germline V gene data show CDR1 as GTSNPN and CDR2 as SVGIG (reference sequence). The CDR3 contains 13 residues. The V and J genes are TRBV30 and TRBJ1-1; 9 bases are shared with TRBD1. The sample here was peripheral blood, taken on day 0 of AZD1222 vaccination. The sequence was collected from an adult in good health. The CDR3 DNA is TGTGCCTGGTGGACAGGGGTGTGGGCTGAAGCTTTCTTT. Its translation: CAWWTGVWAEAFF.